The 24 T cell receptor beta chains below all came from one sample that was sequenced in a study of identifying expanded T cells in peripheral blood. The repertoire was sequenced with immunoSEQ multiplex PCR; TCRdb's copy has only in-frame clones and lacks some. The data contain 85,000 to 120,000 clones, around 88% of them singletons. Sequencing was carried out using blood. The origin of the receptors is a person aged 18 to 75 in good health.

The chain is built from TRBV7-2 and TRBJ2-3; 12 bases align to TRBD2. There are 16 residues in the CDR3. With 5 bases clipped from V and 2 bases from J, the junction kept 5 bases outside the gene matches. CDR1 is SGHTA and CDR2 is FQGNSA in the germline V gene. The CDR3 DNA follows: TGTGCCAGCAGCCGGACTAGCGGGGCCACCACAGATACGCAGTATTTT. It yields the protein CASSRTSGATTDTQYF.

The chain couples TRBV28 to TRBJ2-5; D remains ambiguous. The V end lost 3 bases, the J end lost 5 bases, and 16 bases lay between the germline ends. The CDR3 has 15 residues. Per germline, CDR1 MDHEN and CDR2 SYDVKM. CDR3 nucleotide sequence: TGTGCCAGCAGTTTTATCCCTGTTCGAGTCGAGACCCAGTACTTC. This sequence encodes CASSFIPVRVETQYF.

The chain has TRBV13 and TRBJ2-3; D is possibly TRBD1 (5 bases). Germline-derived CDR1 and CDR2 are PRHDT and FYEKMQ (reference sequence). Trimming removed 2 bases from V and 5 bases from J, with 11 bases in between. CDR3 length equals 14 residues. CDR3 nucleotide sequence: TGTGCCAGCAGCTTAATAGGGGTCAGAGATACGCAGTATTTT. This sequence encodes CASSLIGVRDTQYF.

The chain links TRBV5-1 to TRBJ2-1; the match to TRBD2 covers 11 bases. Germline-derived CDR1 and CDR2 are SGHRS and YFSETQ. Losses at the gene ends were 4 bases for V and 6 bases for J; bases not matched to a gene: 6. CDR3 length: 15 residues. CDR3 coding DNA: TGCGCCAGCAGCGACCTAGCGGGGGGTTCCAATGAGCAGTTCTTC. Amino acid sequence: CASSDLAGGSNEQFF.

The rearrangement joins TRBV30 to TRBJ1-1, with 9 positions matching TRBD1. V lost 5 bases to trimming and J lost 4 bases; unmatched junction nucleotides: 5. Germline assignment: CDR1 GTSNPN and CDR2 SVGIG (reference sequence). This CDR3 is 13 amino acids long. CDR3 sequence (DNA): TGTGCCTGGGCTACAGGGGGCATCACTGAAGCTTTCTTT. Its translation is CAWATGGITEAFF.

The V gene is TRBV19, the J gene TRBJ1-2; 9 bases align to TRBD1. The CDR3 extends over 15 amino acids. The junction had 6 bases not matched to a gene; V was cut back by 5 bases and J by 2 bases. Germline V gene sequence: CDR1 LNHDA, CDR2 SQIVND (reference sequence). The CDR3 protein is CASSAGTGNNYGYTF. The DNA of the CDR3 is TGTGCCAGTAGTGCCGGGACAGGGAACAACTATGGCTACACCTTC.

Points on this clone: The junction and the germline gene differ at one end; a read error may be behind it. The chain recombines TRBV2 with TRBJ2-5; D gene unclear. The CDR3 loop spans 13 amino acids. Germline V gene data show CDR1 as SNHLY and CDR2 as FYNNEI. CDR3 DNA: TGTGCCAGCAGCGCCGGGCCTCAAGGGACCCAGTACTTC. Translating gives CASSAGPQGTQYF.

This clone was seen just once. V usage is TRBV11-2 and J usage is TRBJ2-7, with 8 bases fitting TRBD1. CDR1 and CDR2 (germline): SGHAT, FQNNGV. V lost 3 bases, J lost 5 bases, and 6 bases stayed unmatched. This CDR3 has 14 residues. The CDR3 DNA sequence: TGTGCCAGCAGCTTCCGGACAGGGAGTAACGAGCAGTACTTC. Translated: CASSFRTGSNEQYF. The variable domain in full, with the rest retrieved from reference TRBV11-2 and TRBJ2-7, is EAGVAQSPRYKIIEKRQSVAFWCNPISGHATLYWYQQILGQGPKLLIQFQNNGVVDDSQLPKDRFSAERLKGVDSTLKIQPAKLEDSAVYLCASSFRTGSNEQYFGPGTRLTVT.

The chain employs TRBV18 and TRBJ1-1; D call uncertain. V was pared by 6 bases and J by 1 base, with 9 bases between. Germline lookup yields CDR1 KGHSH and CDR2 LQKENI. The CDR3 covers 13 residues. CDR3 sequence reads: CASSPDENTEAFF. DNA of the CDR3: TGTGCCAGCTCTCCGGACGAGAACACTGAAGCTTTCTTT.

V gene TRBV5-1 combines with J gene TRBJ2-5; TRBD2 matches at 12 bases. Germline values: CDR1 SGHRS, CDR2 YFSETQ. The CDR3 has 17 amino acids. The trim removed 7 bases at V and 4 bases at J, leaving 14 bases unmatched. CDR3 region: CASASLAGGFVGETQYF. The DNA for the CDR3 is TGCGCCAGCGCCTCACTAGCGGGAGGATTCGTGGGAGAGACCCAGTACTTC.

The chain's CDR3 is CASALWGGNQPQHF. The CDR3 bases are TGTGCCAGCGCGCTATGGGGTGGCAATCAGCCCCAGCATTTT. The gene calls are TRBV5-6 and TRBJ1-5, with D unclear. This CDR3 region has 14 residues. Trimming pared 7 bases from V and 2 bases from J, leaving 13 bases between. Germline V gene data show CDR1 as SGHDT and CDR2 as YYEEEE.

This rearrangement joins TRBV6-6 to TRBJ2-7; 7 bases match TRBD1. Trimming removed 6 bases from V and 11 bases from J; junction bases left unmatched: 7. CDR1 MNHNY and CDR2 SVGAGI come from the germline V gene (reference sequence). The CDR3 has 11 residues. The CDR3 loop reads CASSYGDREYF. The CDR3 nucleotides read TGTGCCAGCAGCTACGGCGACAGGGAGTACTTC.

This sequence joins TRBV19 and TRBJ1-1, with TRBD1 matching 8 bases. Unmatched junction bases numbered 9, after V lost 5 bases and J lost 7 bases. This CDR3 has 14 residues. Germline V gene lookup returns CDR1 LNHDA and CDR2 SQIVND (reference sequence). The chain's CDR3 is CASSLGTGGSEAFF. CDR3 coding DNA: TGTGCCAGTAGTCTCGGGACAGGCGGGAGTGAAGCTTTCTTT.

This clone was observed once. The gene calls are TRBV19 and TRBJ2-6; the D gene is possibly TRBD1 (5 bases). Germline values: CDR1 LNHDA, CDR2 SQIVND (reference sequence). V dropped 1 base and J dropped 0 bases, with 16 bases sitting between them. This CDR3 is 19 amino acids long. CDR3 bases: TGTGCCAGTAGTATAGTGCAGGGAAGAGACCCCTCTGGGGCCAACGTCCTGACTTTC. Residues: CASSIVQGRDPSGANVLTF.

This chain links TRBV6-5 with TRBJ2-7; D possibly uses TRBD1 or TRBD2 (5 bases each). Germline CDR1 is MNHEY and CDR2 is SVGAGI. V lost 5 bases to trimming and J lost 3 bases, with 17 bases between them. This CDR3 region has 15 residues. The DNA for the CDR3 is TGTGCCAGCAGTCCAGAGGGGCCAAGGGACTACGAGCAGTACTTC. Residues: CASSPEGPRDYEQYF.

This clone was seen a handful of times. The same CDR3 can be traced to other DNA sequences in this sample. The V call is TRBV28, the J call TRBJ1-5; a possible D gene is TRBD1 (5 bases). V was shortened by 2 bases and J by 0 bases, with 8 bases between the two germline ends. From germline, CDR1 is MDHEN and CDR2 SYDVKM. The CDR3 sequence is 15 residues long. CDR3 protein: CASSLGGNSNQPQHF. CDR3 coding DNA: TGTGCCAGCAGTTTAGGGGGAAATAGCAATCAGCCCCAGCATTTT.

The chain links TRBV7-2 to TRBJ2-5; D may be TRBD1 (6 bases). The ends were cut back, 0 bases at V and 5 bases at J, with 10 bases in the middle. Germline CDR1 and CDR2: SGHTA and FQGNSA. There are 14 residues in the CDR3. The CDR3 spells CASSLAGQRETQYF. The DNA of the CDR3 is TGTGCCAGCAGCTTAGCCGGACAGAGGGAGACCCAGTACTTC.

This clone was counted a single time. V and J are TRBV19 and TRBJ2-2; 7 nucleotides line up with TRBD1. Germline V gives CDR1 LNHDA, CDR2 SQIVND (reference sequence). V lost 8 bases and J lost 0; bases outside the gene matches: 6. The CDR3 totals 15 residues. CDR3 nucleotides: TGTGCCAGTGGACTCGGGACAGCGAACACCGGGGAGCTGTTTTTT. Protein product: CASGLGTANTGELFF.

The CDR3 DNA sequence: TGTGCCAGCAGCCCAGACGGTAGCGGGGTGCCCAATCGCACAGATACGCAGTATTTT. It encodes CASSPDGSGVPNRTDTQYF. The chain links TRBV12-1 to TRBJ2-3; the table names TRBD2, a call not compared with the DNA. TRBV12-1 has pseudogene status. CDR3 size: 19 residues.

The rearrangement uses TRBV2 and TRBJ1-1; weak D call: TRBD1 (5 bases). CDR1 and CDR2 (germline): SNHLY, FYNNEI. The ends were cut back, 4 bases at V and 1 base at J, with 13 bases in the middle. The CDR3 is 15 residues long. The CDR3 DNA reads as TGTGCCAGCAGTGTTTTAGGGGCCAAGAACACTGAAGCTTTCTTT. Amino acids: CASSVLGAKNTEAFF.

V and J are TRBV7-2 and TRBJ2-1, with TRBD1 as a possible D gene (6 bases). Between the trimmed V and J ends, which lost 0 bases and 4 bases, there was a span of 13 bases. The CDR3 spans 16 residues. Germline loops: CDR1 SGHTA, CDR2 FQGNSA. This CDR3 is CASSLAMRGYYNEQFF. CDR3 in DNA: TGTGCCAGCAGCTTAGCGATGAGGGGGTATTACAATGAGCAGTTCTTC.

The V gene is TRBV6-6, the J gene TRBJ1-1; 8 positions match TRBD1. The CDR3 totals 15 residues. With V trimmed by 5 bases and J by 4 bases, 9 bases remained unmatched. CDR1 and CDR2 (germline): MNHNY, SVGAGI (reference sequence). CDR3 protein: CASSDHTGGGTEAFF. The CDR3, as DNA: TGTGCCAGCAGTGACCATACAGGGGGTGGCACTGAAGCTTTCTTT.

CDR3 in amino acids: CSARDVYEQFF. DNA for the CDR3: TGCAGTGCTAGAGATGTCTATGAGCAGTTCTTC. V and J are TRBV20-1 and TRBJ2-1; D gene unclear. CDR3 length: 11 amino acids. V was shortened by 0 bases and J by 8 bases, with 5 bases between the two germline ends. CDR1 DFQATT and CDR2 SNEGSKA come from the germline V gene (reference sequence).

The chain couples TRBV6-5 to TRBJ1-2; possibly TRBD1 for D (5 bases). The V gene's germline CDR1 is MNHEY and CDR2 SVGAGI. CDR3 size: 15 residues. V lost 3 bases and J lost 4, with 15 bases in between. The DNA for the CDR3 is TGTGCCAGCAGTTATCAGGGAGGGGTCGCCTATGGCTACACCTTC. Translation: CASSYQGGVAYGYTF.